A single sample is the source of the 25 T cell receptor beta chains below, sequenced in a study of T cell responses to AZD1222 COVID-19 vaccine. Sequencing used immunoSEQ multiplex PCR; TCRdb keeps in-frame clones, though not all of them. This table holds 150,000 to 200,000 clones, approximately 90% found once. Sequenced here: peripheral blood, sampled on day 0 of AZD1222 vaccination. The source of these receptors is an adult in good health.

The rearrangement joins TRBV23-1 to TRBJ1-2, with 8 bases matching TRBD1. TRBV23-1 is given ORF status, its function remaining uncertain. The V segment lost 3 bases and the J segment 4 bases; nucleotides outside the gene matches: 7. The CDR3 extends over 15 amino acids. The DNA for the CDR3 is TGCGCCAGCAGTCAGGGGGGGGACAGGTCCTATGGCTACACCTTC. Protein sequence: CASSQGGDRSYGYTF.

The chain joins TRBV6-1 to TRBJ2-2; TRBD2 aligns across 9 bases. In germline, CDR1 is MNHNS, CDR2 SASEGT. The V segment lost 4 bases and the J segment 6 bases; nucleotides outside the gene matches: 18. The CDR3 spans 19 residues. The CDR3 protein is CASSAPSPFTGLAAGELFF. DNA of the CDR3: TGTGCCAGCAGTGCTCCATCCCCTTTTACGGGACTAGCAGCCGGGGAGCTGTTTTTT.

CDR3 protein: CAWSVTSGRYNEQFF. As DNA, the CDR3 is TGTGCCTGGAGTGTAACTAGCGGGAGGTACAATGAGCAGTTCTTC. The chain uses TRBV30 and TRBJ2-1, with 12 positions matching TRBD2. This CDR3 is 15 amino acids long. Germline CDR1 and CDR2: GTSNPN and SVGIG (reference sequence). After removal of 0 bases from V and 4 bases from J, the junction contained 1 base not matched to a gene.

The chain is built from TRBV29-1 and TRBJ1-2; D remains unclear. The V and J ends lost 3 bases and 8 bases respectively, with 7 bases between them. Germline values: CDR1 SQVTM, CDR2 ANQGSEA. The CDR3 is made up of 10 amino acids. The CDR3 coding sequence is TGCAGCGTTGAGCGGGAAGGCTACACCTTC. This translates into CSVEREGYTF. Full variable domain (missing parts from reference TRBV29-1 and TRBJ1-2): SAVISQKPSRDICQRGTSLTIQCQVDSQVTMMFWYRQQPGQSLTLIATANQGSEATYESGFVIDKFPISRPNLTFSTLTVSNMSPEDSSIYLCSVEREGYTFGSGTRLTVV.

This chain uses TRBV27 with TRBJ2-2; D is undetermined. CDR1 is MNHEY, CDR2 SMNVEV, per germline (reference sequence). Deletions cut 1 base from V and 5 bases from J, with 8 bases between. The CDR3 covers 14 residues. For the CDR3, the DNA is TGTGCCAGCAGTTTATGGCCAGTTACCGGGGAGCTGTTTTTT. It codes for CASSLWPVTGELFF.

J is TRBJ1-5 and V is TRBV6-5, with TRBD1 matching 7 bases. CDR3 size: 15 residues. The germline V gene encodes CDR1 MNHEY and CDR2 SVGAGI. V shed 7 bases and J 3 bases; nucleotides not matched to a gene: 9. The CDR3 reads CASTVTGKPNQPQHF. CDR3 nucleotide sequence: TGTGCCAGCACTGTGACAGGGAAACCCAATCAGCCCCAGCATTTT.

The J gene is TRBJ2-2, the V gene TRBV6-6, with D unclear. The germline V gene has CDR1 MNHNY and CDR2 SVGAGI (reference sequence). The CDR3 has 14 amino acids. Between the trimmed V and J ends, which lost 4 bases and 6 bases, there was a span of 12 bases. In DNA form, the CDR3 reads TGTGCCAGCAGTTCCTCGGGTACAGCCGGGGAGCTGTTTTTT. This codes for CASSSSGTAGELFF.

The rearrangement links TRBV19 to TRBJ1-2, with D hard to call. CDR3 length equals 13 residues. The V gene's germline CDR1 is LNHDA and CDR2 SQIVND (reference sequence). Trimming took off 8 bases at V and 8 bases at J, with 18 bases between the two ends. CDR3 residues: CASELDRSGGYTF. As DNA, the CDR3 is TGTGCCAGTGAGCTTGACCGGTCGGGAGGCTACACCTTC. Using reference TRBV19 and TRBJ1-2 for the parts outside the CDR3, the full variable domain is DGGITQSPKYLFRKEGQNVTLSCEQNLNHDAMYWYRQDPGQGLRLIYYSQIVNDFQKGDIAEGYSVSREKKESFPLTVTSAQKNPTAFYLCASELDRSGGYTFGSGTRLTVV.

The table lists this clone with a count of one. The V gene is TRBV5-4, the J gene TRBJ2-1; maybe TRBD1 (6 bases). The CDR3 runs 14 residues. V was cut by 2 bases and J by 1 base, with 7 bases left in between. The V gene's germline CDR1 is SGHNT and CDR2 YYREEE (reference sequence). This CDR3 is CASSLQGSYNEQFF. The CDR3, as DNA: TGTGCCAGCAGCTTACAGGGTTCCTACAATGAGCAGTTCTTC. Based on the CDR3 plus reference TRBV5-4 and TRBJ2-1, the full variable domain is ETGVTQSPTHLIKTRGQQVTLRCSSQSGHNTVSWYQQALGQGPQFIFQYYREEENGRGNFPPRFSGLQFPNYSSELNVNALELDDSALYLCASSLQGSYNEQFFGPGTRLTVL.

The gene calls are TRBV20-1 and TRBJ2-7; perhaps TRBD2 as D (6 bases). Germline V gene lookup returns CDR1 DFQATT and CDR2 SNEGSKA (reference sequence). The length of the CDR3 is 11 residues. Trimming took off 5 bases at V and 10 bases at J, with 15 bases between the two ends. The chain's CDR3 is CSALDGGSQYF. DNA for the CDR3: TGCAGTGCTTTAGACGGAGGGTCTCAGTACTTC.

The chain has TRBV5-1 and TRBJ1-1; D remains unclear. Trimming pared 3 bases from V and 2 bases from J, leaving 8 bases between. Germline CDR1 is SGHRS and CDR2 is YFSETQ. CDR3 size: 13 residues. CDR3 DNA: TGCGCCAGCAGCTATCTCGGTAACACTGAAGCTTTCTTT. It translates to CASSYLGNTEAFF.

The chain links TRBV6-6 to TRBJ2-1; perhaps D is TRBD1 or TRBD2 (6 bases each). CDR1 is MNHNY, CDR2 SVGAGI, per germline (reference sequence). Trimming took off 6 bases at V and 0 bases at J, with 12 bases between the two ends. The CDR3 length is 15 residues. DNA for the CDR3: TGTGCCAGCAGGTCGAGGGGGGCCTCCTACAATGAGCAGTTCTTC. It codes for CASRSRGASYNEQFF.

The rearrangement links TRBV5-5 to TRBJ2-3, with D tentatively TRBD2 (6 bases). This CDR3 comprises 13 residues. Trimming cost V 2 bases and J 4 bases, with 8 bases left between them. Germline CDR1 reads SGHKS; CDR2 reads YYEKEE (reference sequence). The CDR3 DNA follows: TGTGCCAGCAGCTTCGGGGACTCAGATACGCAGTATTTT. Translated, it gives CASSFGDSDTQYF.

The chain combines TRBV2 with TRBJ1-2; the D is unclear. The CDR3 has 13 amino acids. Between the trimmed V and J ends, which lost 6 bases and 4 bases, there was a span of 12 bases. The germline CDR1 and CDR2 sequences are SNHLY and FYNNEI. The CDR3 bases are TGTGCCAGCAGGACCTTTGGGCCCTATGGCTACACCTTC. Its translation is CASRTFGPYGYTF.

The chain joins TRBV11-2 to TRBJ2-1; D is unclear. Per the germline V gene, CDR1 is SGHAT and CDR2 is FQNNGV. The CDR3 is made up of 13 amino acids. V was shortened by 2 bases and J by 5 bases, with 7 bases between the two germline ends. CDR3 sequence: CASSLIRNNEQFF. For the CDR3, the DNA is TGTGCCAGCAGCTTAATCCGAAACAATGAGCAGTTCTTC.

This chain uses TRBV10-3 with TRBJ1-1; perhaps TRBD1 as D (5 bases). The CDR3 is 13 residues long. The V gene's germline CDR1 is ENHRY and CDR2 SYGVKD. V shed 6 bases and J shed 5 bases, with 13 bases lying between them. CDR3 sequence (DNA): TGTGCCATCAGGGGGGGGGAGTGGACTGAAGCTTTCTTT. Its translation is CAIRGGEWTEAFF.

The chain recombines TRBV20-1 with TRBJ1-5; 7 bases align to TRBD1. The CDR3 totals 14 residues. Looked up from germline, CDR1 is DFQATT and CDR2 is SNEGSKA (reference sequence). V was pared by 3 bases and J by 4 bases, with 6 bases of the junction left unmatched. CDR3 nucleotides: TGCAGTGCTAGTTCGGGACAGCGGAATCAGCCCCAGCATTTT. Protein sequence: CSASSGQRNQPQHF.

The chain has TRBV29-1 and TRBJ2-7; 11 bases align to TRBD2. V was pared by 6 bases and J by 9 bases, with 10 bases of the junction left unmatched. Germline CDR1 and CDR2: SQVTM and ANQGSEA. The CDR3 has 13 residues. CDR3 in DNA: TGCAGCGTCCAAGGTAGCGGGAGGGCGGTGCAGTACTTC. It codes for CSVQGSGRAVQYF.

The CDR3 reads CASSQYRTGGNEQFF. Here the CDR3 DNA reads TGTGCCAGCAGCCAATACCGGACGGGGGGGAATGAGCAGTTCTTC. The chain employs TRBV3-1 (or the pseudogene TRBV3-2) and TRBJ2-1, with 8 positions matching TRBD2. The ends lost 2 bases at V and 7 bases at J; junction bases unmatched: 7. This CDR3 has 15 amino acids. Looked up from germline, CDR1 is LGHDT and CDR2 is YNNKEL (reference sequence).

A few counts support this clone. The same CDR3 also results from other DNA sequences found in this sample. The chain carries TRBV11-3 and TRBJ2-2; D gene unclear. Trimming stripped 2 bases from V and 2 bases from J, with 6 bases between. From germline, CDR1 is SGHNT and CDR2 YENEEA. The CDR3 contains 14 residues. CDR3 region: CASSLRDNTGELFF. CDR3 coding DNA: TGTGCCAGCAGCTTAAGGGATAACACCGGGGAGCTGTTTTTT.

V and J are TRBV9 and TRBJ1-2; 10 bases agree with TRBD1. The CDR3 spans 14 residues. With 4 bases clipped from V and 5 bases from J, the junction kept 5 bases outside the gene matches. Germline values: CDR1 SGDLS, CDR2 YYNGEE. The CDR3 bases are TGTGCCAGCAGCTTGGACAGGGGGGGATATGGCTACACCTTC. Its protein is CASSLDRGGYGYTF.

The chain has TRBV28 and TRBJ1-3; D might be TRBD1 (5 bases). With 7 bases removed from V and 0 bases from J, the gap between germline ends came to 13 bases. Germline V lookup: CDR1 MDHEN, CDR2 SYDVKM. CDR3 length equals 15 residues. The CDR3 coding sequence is TGTGCCAGCATTATGGGACCCTTCTCTGGAAACACCATATATTTT. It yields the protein CASIMGPFSGNTIYF. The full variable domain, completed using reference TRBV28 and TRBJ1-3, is DVKVTQSSRYLVKRTGEKVFLECVQDMDHENMFWYRQDPGLGLRLIYFSYDVKMKEKGDIPEGYSVSREKKERFSLILESASTNQTSMYLCASIMGPFSGNTIYFGEGSWLTVV.

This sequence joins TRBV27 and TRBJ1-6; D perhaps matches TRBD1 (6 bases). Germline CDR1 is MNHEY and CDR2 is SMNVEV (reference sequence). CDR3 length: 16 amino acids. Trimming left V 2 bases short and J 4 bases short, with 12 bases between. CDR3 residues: CASSLNGGDYNSPLHF. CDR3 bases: TGTGCCAGCAGTTTAAACGGGGGCGATTATAATTCACCCCTCCACTTT.

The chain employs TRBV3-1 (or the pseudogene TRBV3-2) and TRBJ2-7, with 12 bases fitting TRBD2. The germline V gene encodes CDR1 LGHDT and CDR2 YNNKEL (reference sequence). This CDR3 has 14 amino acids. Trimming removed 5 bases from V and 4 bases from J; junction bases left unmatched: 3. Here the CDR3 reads CASSWTSGTYEQYF. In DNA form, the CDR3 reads TGTGCCAGCAGCTGGACTAGCGGGACATACGAGCAGTACTTC.

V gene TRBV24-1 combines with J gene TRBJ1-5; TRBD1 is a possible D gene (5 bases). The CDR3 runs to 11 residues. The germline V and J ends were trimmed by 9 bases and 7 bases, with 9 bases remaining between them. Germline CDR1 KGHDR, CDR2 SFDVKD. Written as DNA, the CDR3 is TGTGCCACCGATTGGGGGCAGCCCCAGCATTTT. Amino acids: CATDWGQPQHF.